Each of the 16 T cell receptor beta chains below was sequenced from the same sample in a study of glioma-infiltrating T cells. Using RNA template, CDR3s of TCR alpha and beta were amplified with iRepertoire arm-PCR. Each CDR3 protein gets one entry after TCRdb re-called the multiplex PCR reads with MiXCR. This table has approximately 130,000 distinct CDR3 sequences, around a quarter appearing once. The sample consisted of glioma tissue, nonneoplastic brain tissue, or PBMCs (not recorded which). The receptors stem from a human donor with low-grade glioma or glioblastoma, undergoing nonglioma brain surgery, or in good health (not recorded which).

CDR3: CSASEGYDYGYTF. The CDR3 DNA reads TGCAGTGCTAGCGAGGGCTATGACTATGGCTACACCTTC. The V call is TRBV20-1, the J call TRBJ1-2; D gene uncertain. Deletions cut 3 bases from V and 3 bases from J, with 11 bases between. Looked up from germline, CDR1 is DFQATT and CDR2 is SNEGSKA (reference sequence). The CDR3 has 13 residues.

At least ten counts were recorded for this clonotype. The chain's CDR3 is CASSEGSGGYNEQFF. The CDR3 DNA reads as TGTGCCAGCAGTGAAGGTAGCGGGGGCTACAATGAGCAGTTCTTC. The chain recombines TRBV25-1 with TRBJ2-1; TRBD2 matches at 9 bases. CDR3 size: 15 residues. Germline CDR1 is MGHDK and CDR2 is SYGVNS. The V and J ends lost 2 bases and 3 bases, in that order; junction bases with no gene match: 2.

The genes are TRBV20-1 and TRBJ1-2; D uncertain. Germline values: CDR1 DFQATT, CDR2 SNEGSKA (reference sequence). CDR3 length equals 17 residues. V was clipped by 6 bases and J by 3 bases, with 26 bases between them. The CDR3 DNA sequence: TGCAGTGCCAGGCCCTCGACCCGGGTATGGTGGGACTATGGCTACACCTTC. Amino acids: CSARPSTRVWWDYGYTF.

The sample holds a few counts of this clonotype. This rearrangement joins TRBV4-1 to TRBJ1-2, with 7 bases lining up with TRBD1. Trimming cost V 4 bases and J 0 bases; bases outside gene matches: 5. The germline CDR1 and CDR2 sequences are MGHRA and YSYEKL. This CDR3 is built from 15 residues. DNA for the CDR3: TGCGCCAGCAGCCTGGTCGACAGGGCTAACTATGGCTACACCTTC. Translation: CASSLVDRANYGYTF.

The count of this clonotype is one. Here the CDR3 omits its conserved ending phenylalanine or tryptophan, so a read error is the likely source. The genes are TRBV5-1 and TRBJ1-6; weak D call: TRBD1 (5 bases). Germline CDR1 reads SGHRS; CDR2 reads YFSETQ. The CDR3 is 16 residues long. The V end was cut by 4 bases, the J end by 7 bases, with 18 bases between. CDR3 DNA sequence: TGCGCCAGCAGCACAGGACAAAACTTTAGGAATTCACCCCTCCACTCT. It is translated as CASSTGQNFRNSPLHS.

A note on this clonotype: The junction differs from germline at one of its ends, possibly a read error. The chain recombines TRBV20-1 with TRBJ1-1, with D possibly being TRBD1 (5 bases). CDR1 and CDR2 from the germline V gene are DFQATT and SNEGSKA (reference sequence). The CDR3 length is 16 residues. The CDR3 spells CSARAGTGWVNTEALF. The CDR3 DNA sequence: TGCAGTGCTAGAGCCGGGACGGGGTGGGTGAACACTGAAGCTCTCTTT.

This clonotype was picked up a small number of times. V is TRBV28 and J is TRBJ1-2; 8 nucleotides agree with TRBD1. Germline lookup yields CDR1 MDHEN and CDR2 SYDVKM. Trimming at V came to 2 bases and at J to 5 bases, leaving 7 bases not matched to a gene. The CDR3 length is 15 residues. The DNA of the CDR3 is TGTGCCAGCAGTTTAACAGGGGGTGGGTCATATGGCTACACCTTC. This gives the protein CASSLTGGGSYGYTF.

Remarks on this clonotype: This may be a read error: a much more frequent sequence differs by one nucleotide. This chain connects TRBV15 to TRBJ1-1, with D possibly matching TRBD1 (5 bases). CDR3 length: 15 amino acids. Trimming pared 3 bases from V and 4 bases from J, leaving 15 bases between. CDR1 LNHNV and CDR2 YYDKDF come from the germline V gene (reference sequence). The CDR3 loop is CATSRKGELATEAFF. The CDR3 DNA reads TGTGCCACCAGCAGGAAAGGGGAGTTGGCCACTGAAGCTTTCTTT.

The chain combines TRBV29-1 with TRBJ2-5; D tentatively fits TRBD1 or TRBD2 (5 bases each). Trimming stripped 4 bases from V and 7 bases from J, with 10 bases between. The germline V gene encodes CDR1 SQVTM and CDR2 ANQGSEA. This CDR3 has 11 amino acids. In DNA form, the CDR3 reads TGCAGCGTTGTCCCTGGGGGGACCCAGTACTTC. Translating gives CSVVPGGTQYF.

The V and J genes are TRBV18 and TRBJ2-3; D is unclear. CDR1 is KGHSH and CDR2 is LQKENI in the germline V gene. Deletions cut 4 bases from V and 4 bases from J, with 6 bases between. The CDR3 covers 12 residues. Here the CDR3 DNA reads TGTGCCAGCTCACGAGTATCAGATACGCAGTATTTT. This sequence encodes CASSRVSDTQYF. The full variable domain, its missing parts supplied by reference TRBV18 and TRBJ2-3, is NAGVMQNPRHLVRRRGQEARLRCSPMKGHSHVYWYRQLPEEGLKFMVYLQKENIIDESGMPKERFSAEFPKEGPSILRIQQVVRGDSAAYFCASSRVSDTQYFGPGTRLTVL.

This clonotype has a handful of counts. V is TRBV29-1 and J is TRBJ1-2, with 7 bases that match TRBD1. This CDR3 spans 16 amino acids. V trimming: 1 base; J trimming: 2 bases; junction bases outside the gene matches: 10. Looked up from germline, CDR1 is SQVTM and CDR2 is ANQGSEA. The CDR3 is CSVEARQGLTNYGYTF. CDR3 DNA: TGCAGCGTTGAAGCCCGACAGGGATTGACGAACTATGGCTACACCTTC. Looking up the rest from reference TRBV29-1 and TRBJ1-2 gives the full variable domain: SAVISQKPSRDICQRGTSLTIQCQVDSQVTMMFWYRQQPGQSLTLIATANQGSEATYESGFVIDKFPISRPNLTFSTLTVSNMSPEDSSIYLCSVEARQGLTNYGYTFGSGTRLTVV.

This clonotype was counted between two and nine times. The chain uses TRBV4-1 and TRBJ1-6; 7 nucleotides match TRBD1. The CDR3 runs 17 residues. The germline V gene encodes CDR1 MGHRA and CDR2 YSYEKL. V lost 2 bases to trimming and J lost 0 bases; unmatched junction nucleotides: 4. CDR3 in DNA: TGCGCCAGCAGCCAATTTCAGGGGGACTCCTATAATTCACCCCTCCACTTT. It is translated as CASSQFQGDSYNSPLHF.

This clonotype has just a few counts. V gene TRBV24-1 combines with J gene TRBJ2-5; D is uncertain. This CDR3 spans 14 amino acids. V gave up 3 bases and J gave up 0 bases, with 7 bases separating them. Germline CDR1 reads KGHDR; CDR2 reads SFDVKD. The CDR3 loop is CATSDGYHQETQYF. The DNA for the CDR3 is TGTGCCACCAGTGATGGCTACCACCAAGAGACCCAGTACTTC.

In the case of this clonotype: Since no conserved phenylalanine or tryptophan closes the CDR3, a read error is the likely cause. No DNA is shown, since the ends of the CDR3 on it are uncertain; the CDR3 is the one TCRdb lists. The J gene is TRBJ2-1, the V gene TRBV20-1; TRBD1 is the table's D call and was not checked against the DNA. The CDR3 adds up to 14 amino acids, both ends counted. CDR1 is DFQATT and CDR2 is SNEGSKA in the germline V gene (reference sequence). This CDR3 is CSAAPGTGEKEQSL.

This clonotype was counted between two and nine times. The chain carries TRBV7-9 and TRBJ2-3, with TRBD2 matching 10 bases. Trimming cost V 3 bases and J 1 base; bases outside gene matches: 4. Germline V gene lookup returns CDR1 SEHNR and CDR2 FQNEAQ (reference sequence). CDR3 size: 16 residues. CDR3: CASSFSGGAGTDTQYF. In DNA form, the CDR3 reads TGTGCCAGCAGCTTCAGCGGGGGGGCTGGCACAGATACGCAGTATTTT.

The sample holds a few counts of this clonotype. CDR3 nucleotide sequence: TGTGCCATCAGTGCCGCCGGGACTCGCGACAATGAGCAGTTCTTC. Its protein product is CAISAAGTRDNEQFF. The chain is built from TRBV10-3 and TRBJ2-1, with D possibly being TRBD2 (6 bases). Trimming shortened V by 4 bases and J by 5 bases, and 15 bases separated the two germline ends. Germline V gene data show CDR1 as ENHRY and CDR2 as SYGVKD. The CDR3 has 15 amino acids.